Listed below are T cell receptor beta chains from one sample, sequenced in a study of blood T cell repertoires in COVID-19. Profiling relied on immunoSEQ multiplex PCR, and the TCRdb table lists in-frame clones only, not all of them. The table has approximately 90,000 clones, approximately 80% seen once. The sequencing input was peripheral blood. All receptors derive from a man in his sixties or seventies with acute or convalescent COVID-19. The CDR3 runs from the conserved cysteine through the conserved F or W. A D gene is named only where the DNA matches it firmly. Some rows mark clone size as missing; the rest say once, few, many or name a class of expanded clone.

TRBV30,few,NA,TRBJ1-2,CAWSQNYGYTF,TGTGCCTGGTCACAGAACTATGGCTACACCTTC
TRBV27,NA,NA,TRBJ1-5,CASSFRGVQPQHF,TGTGCCAGCAGTTTTCGGGGAGTGCAGCCCCAGCATTTT
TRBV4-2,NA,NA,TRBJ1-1,CASSQGDREAAEAFF,TGTGCCAGCAGCCAAGGCGACCGAGAGGCCGCTGAAGCTTTCTTT
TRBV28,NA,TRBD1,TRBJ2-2,CASRNRGNTGELFF,TGTGCCAGCAGAAACAGGGGTAACACCGGGGAGCTGTTTTTT
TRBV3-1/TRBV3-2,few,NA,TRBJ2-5,CASSQDGVSLILETQYF,TGTGCCAGCAGCCAAGACGGTGTTAGTTTAATCTTAGAGACCCAGTACTTC
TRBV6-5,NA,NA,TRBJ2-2,CASSANTGELFF,TGTGCCAGCAGCGCGAACACCGGGGAGCTGTTTTTT
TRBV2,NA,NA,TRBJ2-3,CASSTPPGGDTQYF,TGTGCCAGCAGTACACCCCCAGGGGGGGATACGCAGTATTTT
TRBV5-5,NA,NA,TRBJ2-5,CASSYRAGQETQYF,TGTGCCAGCAGCTACCGAGCCGGTCAAGAGACCCAGTACTTC
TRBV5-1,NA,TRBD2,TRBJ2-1,CASRNSGEYYNEQFF,TGCGCCAGCAGGAATAGCGGGGAATACTACAATGAGCAGTTCTTC
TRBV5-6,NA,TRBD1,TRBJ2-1,CASSFGTVYNEQFF,TGTGCCAGCAGCTTCGGGACAGTCTACAATGAGCAGTTCTTC
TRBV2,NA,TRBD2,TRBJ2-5,CASRASGGETQYF,TGTGCCAGCAGGGCTAGCGGGGGAGAGACCCAGTACTTC
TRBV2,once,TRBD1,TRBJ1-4,CASSKGQGAWKLFF,TGTGCCAGCAGTAAGGGACAGGGGGCCTGGAAACTGTTTTTT
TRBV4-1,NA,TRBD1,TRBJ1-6,CASSHLGGAESPLHF,TGCGCCAGCAGCCATTTAGGGGGCGCGGAGTCACCCCTCCACTTT
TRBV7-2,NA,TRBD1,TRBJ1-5,CASSLTRQGVFSNQPQHF,TGTGCCAGCAGCTTAACAAGGCAGGGGGTGTTTAGCAATCAGCCCCAGCATTTT
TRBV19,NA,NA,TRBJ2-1,CASNRGNEQFF,TGTGCCAGTAACCGCGGGAATGAGCAGTTCTTC
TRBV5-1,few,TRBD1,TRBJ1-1,CASSVQGARTEAFF,TGCGCCAGCAGCGTGCAGGGGGCCAGAACTGAAGCTTTCTTT
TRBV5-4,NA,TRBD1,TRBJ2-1,CASSLVVGGGEQFF,TGTGCCAGCAGCTTGGTGGTAGGGGGCGGTGAGCAGTTCTTC
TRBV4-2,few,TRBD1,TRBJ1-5,CASSQAWQGAQPQHF,TGTGCCAGCAGCCAAGCTTGGCAGGGGGCTCAGCCCCAGCATTTT
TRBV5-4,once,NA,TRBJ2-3,CASSPGLSRTDTQYF,TGTGCCAGCAGCCCGGGTCTGAGCCGCACAGATACGCAGTATTTT
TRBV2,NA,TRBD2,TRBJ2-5,CASSGAGTRSETQYF,TGTGCCAGCAGTGGCGCAGGGACTAGGTCAGAGACCCAGTACTTC
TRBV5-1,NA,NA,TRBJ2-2,CASSPTGTYVGELFF,TGCGCCAGCAGCCCCACCGGGACATACGTCGGGGAGCTGTTTTTT
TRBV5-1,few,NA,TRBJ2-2,CASSHDSGGELFF,TGCGCCAGCAGCCATGATTCGGGCGGGGAGCTGTTTTTT
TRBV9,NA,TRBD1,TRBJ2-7,CASSKTGTGTREQYF,TGTGCCAGCAGCAAAACCGGGACAGGGACCAGGGAGCAGTACTTC
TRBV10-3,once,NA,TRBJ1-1,CATMDSPNTEAFF,TGTGCCACCATGGACAGCCCGAACACTGAAGCTTTCTTT
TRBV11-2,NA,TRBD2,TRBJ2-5,CASSLDGLAQYF,TGTGCCAGCAGCTTAGACGGACTAGCCCAGTACTTC
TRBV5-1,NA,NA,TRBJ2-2,CASSLEAQGLMNTGELFF,TGCGCCAGCAGCTTGGAGGCCCAGGGGCTGATGAACACCGGGGAGCTGTTTTTT
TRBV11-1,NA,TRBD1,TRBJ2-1,CASTRDRVNEQFF,TGTGCCAGCACAAGGGACAGGGTCAATGAGCAGTTCTTC